One sample yielded the 26 T cell receptor beta chains listed below, sequenced in a study of blood T cells in healthy people across ages. The authors ran a second PCR of about 6 to 11 cycles using a sample-barcoded 5' primer and a J-beta primer mix. Each CDR3 protein gets one entry after TCRdb re-called the 5' RACE reads with MiXCR. The sample contains fewer than 1.5 million distinct CDR3 sequences, 42% of which appear only once. Sequencing used blood. All receptors derive from a woman younger than 35 in good health.

Written as DNA, the CDR3 is TGCGCCAGCAGCGCAACAAAGGGGGCGCGTAAAGAGACCCAGTACTTC. This encodes CASSATKGARKETQYF. The chain has TRBV5-1 and TRBJ2-5; 7 nucleotides align to TRBD1. Germline V gene lookup returns CDR1 SGHRS and CDR2 YFSETQ. The CDR3 sequence is 16 residues long. The trim removed 4 bases at V and 3 bases at J, leaving 12 bases unmatched. Full variable domain (outside the CDR3, taken from reference TRBV5-1 and TRBJ2-5): KAGVTQTPRYLIKTRGQQVTLSCSPISGHRSVSWYQQTPGQGLQFLFEYFSETQRNKGNFPGRFSGRQFSNSRSEMNVSTLELGDSALYLCASSATKGARKETQYFGPGTRLLVL.

In this sample, this clonotype turned up many times. The chain recombines TRBV20-1 with TRBJ2-7; a possible D gene is TRBD2 (6 bases). Germline CDR1 DFQATT, CDR2 SNEGSKA (reference sequence). The CDR3 spans 14 residues. Trimming stripped 2 bases from V and 7 bases from J, with 18 bases between. CDR3 sequence reads: CSARSGRGIQEQYF. The CDR3 coding sequence is TGCAGTGCTAGATCGGGACGGGGGATTCAGGAGCAGTACTTC.

This clonotype turned up a few times. The chain couples TRBV6-2 or TRBV6-3 to TRBJ2-7; the D is unclear. The germline CDR1 and CDR2 sequences are MNHEY and SVGEGT. V shed 0 bases and J shed 0 bases, with 15 bases lying between them. CDR3 size: 17 residues. The CDR3 here is CASSYSMQTTISYEQYF. The CDR3 region has the DNA TGTGCCAGCAGTTACTCGATGCAGACCACCATCTCCTACGAGCAGTACTTC.

The sample holds a few counts of this clonotype. The V gene is TRBV6-2 or TRBV6-3, the J gene TRBJ1-2; no clear D gene. With 6 bases removed from V and 7 bases from J, the gap between germline ends came to 15 bases. The CDR3 contains 13 residues. The germline V gene has CDR1 MNHEY and CDR2 SVGEGT. The CDR3 spells CASSTSPWSGYTF. CDR3 sequence (DNA): TGTGCCAGCAGCACAAGCCCTTGGTCTGGCTACACCTTC.

This clonotype appeared a few times. The chain has TRBV10-2 and TRBJ2-5; TRBD1 might be the D (5 bases). The CDR3 covers 14 residues. The ends were cut back, 4 bases at V and 3 bases at J, with 12 bases in the middle. Germline assignment: CDR1 WSHSY and CDR2 SAAADI. CDR3 DNA sequence: TGCGCCAGCAGTGCGCAACCGACAGAAGAGACCCAGTACTTC. Translating gives CASSAQPTEETQYF.

The gene calls are TRBV6-5 and TRBJ2-5; 9 bases are shared with TRBD2. The J call may be mistaken, given a closer DNA end match to TRBJ2-7. The CDR3 contains 17 residues. The germline CDR1 and CDR2 sequences are MNHEY and SVGAGI. The CDR3 reads CASSYSSFLAGRDEQYF. CDR3 DNA sequence: TGTGCCAGCAGTTACTCATCCTTCCTAGCGGGGCGCGACGAGCAGTACTTC.

V and J are TRBV24-1 and TRBJ2-4, with 8 bases matching TRBD1. Germline CDR1 is KGHDR and CDR2 is SFDVKD. V dropped 3 bases and J dropped 7; count of bases not matched to a gene: 4. The CDR3 spans 14 residues. CDR3 in amino acids: CATSDPRTGNIQYF. CDR3 in DNA: TGTGCCACCAGTGATCCTCGGACAGGGAACATTCAGTACTTC.

This clonotype was picked up a small number of times. For the CDR3, the DNA is TGCAGTGCTATCTCGACTAGACAAACCTACGAGCAGTACTTC. It encodes CSAISTRQTYEQYF. V gene TRBV20-1 combines with J gene TRBJ2-7; the D gene is possibly TRBD2 (6 bases). The CDR3 loop spans 14 amino acids. V dropped 4 bases and J dropped 2 bases, with 15 bases sitting between them. The germline CDR1 and CDR2 sequences are DFQATT and SNEGSKA (reference sequence).

This clonotype was seen a single time. This chain joins TRBV2 and TRBJ1-6, with D hard to call. Between the trimmed V and J ends, which lost 7 bases and 7 bases, there was a span of 11 bases. Germline V gene lookup returns CDR1 SNHLY and CDR2 FYNNEI. This CDR3 has 13 residues. The CDR3 here is CASMRIRNSPLHF. The CDR3 DNA sequence: TGTGCCAGCATGAGGATAAGGAATTCACCCCTCCACTTT.

The rearrangement uses TRBV7-9 and TRBJ1-2, with 9 bases that match TRBD1. This CDR3 region has 14 residues. Germline CDR1 is SEHNR and CDR2 is FQNEAQ (reference sequence). Unmatched junction bases numbered 4, after V lost 3 bases and J lost 5 bases. The CDR3 sequence is CASSFGDRVYGYTF. The DNA of the CDR3 is TGTGCCAGCAGCTTTGGGGACAGGGTATATGGCTACACCTTC.

The J gene is TRBJ1-2, the V gene TRBV5-1; D is ambiguous. The CDR3 runs 14 residues. Germline CDR1 and CDR2: SGHRS and YFSETQ. The V and J ends lost 0 bases and 2 bases respectively, with 8 bases between them. CDR3 coding DNA: TGCGCCAGCAGCTTGGCGACTCCGAACTATGGCTACACCTTC. It is translated as CASSLATPNYGYTF.

This chain joins TRBV7-2 and TRBJ2-3; D gene ambiguous. V lost 5 bases, J lost 5 bases, and 11 bases lay in between. Germline values: CDR1 SGHTA, CDR2 FQGNSA. There are 13 residues in the CDR3. CDR3: CASSLRVLDTQYF. CDR3 DNA: TGTGCCAGCAGCCTGCGTGTCTTAGATACGCAGTATTTT.

The V call is TRBV15, the J call TRBJ2-5, with D possibly TRBD1 on 7 matching bases. V was cut by 0 bases and J by 12 bases, with 11 bases left in between. This CDR3 is built from 12 residues. Germline CDR1 and CDR2: LNHNV and YYDKDF (reference sequence). The CDR3: CATSREGGQEYF. The CDR3, as DNA: TGTGCCACCAGCAGAGAGGGAGGACAGGAGTACTTC.

The J gene is TRBJ1-1, the V gene TRBV29-1; tentatively, D is TRBD1 (6 bases). The CDR3 runs to 12 residues. V lost 6 bases, J lost 4 bases, and 12 bases lay in between. Looked up from germline, CDR1 is SQVTM and CDR2 is ANQGSEA. The CDR3: CSVSQGFTEAFF. CDR3 in DNA: TGCAGCGTCTCACAGGGATTCACTGAAGCTTTCTTT.

The table lists this clonotype with a count of one. The chain combines TRBV7-8 with TRBJ2-7; TRBD2 matches at 13 bases. The trim removed 1 base at V and 2 bases at J, leaving 2 bases unmatched. This CDR3 contains 16 residues. Germline V lookup: CDR1 SGHVS, CDR2 FQNEAQ. CDR3 amino acids: CASSLGTSGRAYEQYF. The CDR3 DNA follows: TGTGCCAGCAGCTTAGGCACTAGCGGGAGGGCCTACGAGCAGTACTTC.

This clonotype was recorded once. The chain is built from TRBV2 and TRBJ2-1, with 9 bases fitting TRBD1. Germline trimming cut 4 bases from V and 13 bases from J; bases unmatched to any gene: 11. Per germline, CDR1 SNHLY and CDR2 FYNNEI. This CDR3 has 14 residues. The CDR3 coding sequence is TGTGCCAGCAGTGGACAGGGGGGTGTGGAGACCCAGTTCTTC. Encoded protein: CASSGQGGVETQFF.

The rearrangement joins TRBV6-1 to TRBJ2-3, with TRBD2 matching over 13 bases. Germline loops: CDR1 MNHNS, CDR2 SASEGT. The CDR3 extends over 18 amino acids. V lost 2 bases, J lost 5 bases, and 10 bases stayed unmatched. The CDR3 region has the DNA TGTGCCAGCAGTGAACGGACTAGCGGGGGAACAATGGGAGATACGCAGTATTTT. This codes for CASSERTSGGTMGDTQYF.

In this sample, this clonotype turned up a few times. This chain joins TRBV27 and TRBJ2-7, with D possibly TRBD2 on 5 matching bases. V lost 8 bases, J lost 5 bases, and 22 bases lay in between. The CDR3 has 15 residues. From germline, CDR1 is MNHEY and CDR2 SMNVEV (reference sequence). DNA for the CDR3: TGTGCCAGCCGAAATGGAGGTCCCCCCGACGACGAGCAGTACTTC. Its translation is CASRNGGPPDDEQYF.

The chain uses TRBV5-1 and TRBJ1-3; 7 nucleotides align to TRBD1. The CDR3 sequence is 17 residues long. The junction had 9 bases not matched to a gene; V was cut back by 3 bases and J by 0 bases. The germline CDR1 and CDR2 sequences are SGHRS and YFSETQ. The CDR3 DNA reads TGCGCCAGCAGCTCAACGACAGGGTTATCCTCTGGAAACACCATATATTTT. Translating gives CASSSTTGLSSGNTIYF. The full variable domain, its missing parts supplied by reference TRBV5-1 and TRBJ1-3, is KAGVTQTPRYLIKTRGQQVTLSCSPISGHRSVSWYQQTPGQGLQFLFEYFSETQRNKGNFPGRFSGRQFSNSRSEMNVSTLELGDSALYLCASSSTTGLSSGNTIYFGEGSWLTVV.

This clonotype was counted only a few times. The rearrangement uses TRBV4-1 and TRBJ1-2; 8 bases align to TRBD1. The CDR3 contains 15 residues. The V gene end was trimmed by 1 base and the J gene end by 6 bases; junction bases not matched to a gene: 7. Germline V gene lookup returns CDR1 MGHRA and CDR2 YSYEKL. The CDR3: CASSQVARGRDGYTF. The CDR3 nucleotides are TGCGCCAGCAGCCAAGTAGCCAGGGGGCGGGATGGCTACACCTTC.

The chain couples TRBV4-1 to TRBJ2-1; possible D gene TRBD2, 6 bases. The V end was cut by 4 bases, the J end by 3 bases, with 13 bases between. The CDR3 length is 15 residues. Germline loops: CDR1 MGHRA, CDR2 YSYEKL. The CDR3 DNA follows: TGCGCCAGCAGCCCACGGGGGAACGGCTACAATGAGCAGTTCTTC. Encoded protein: CASSPRGNGYNEQFF.

V usage is TRBV4-1 and J usage is TRBJ2-5; 8 bases line up with TRBD1. With 3 bases clipped from V and 11 bases from J, the junction kept 14 bases outside the gene matches. Germline-derived CDR1 and CDR2 are MGHRA and YSYEKL. The CDR3 spans 15 residues. CDR3 sequence reads: CASSQEGRGRDEQYF. The CDR3 bases are TGCGCCAGCAGCCAGGAGGGCAGGGGGCGCGATGAGCAGTACTTC.

This clonotype showed up just a few times. V is TRBV12-3 or TRBV12-4 and J is TRBJ1-5; weak D call: TRBD1 (5 bases). This CDR3 is built from 14 residues. The V end was cut by 2 bases, the J end by 5 bases, with 10 bases between. Here the CDR3 DNA reads TGTGCCAGCAGTTTACGAGGGGACGATCAGCCCCAGCATTTT. Protein product: CASSLRGDDQPQHF.

In this sample, this clonotype turned up a few times. CDR3 nucleotides: TGTGCCAGCAGCTTTGCAGGTTCGTCCCAAGAGACCCAGTACTTC. Amino acids: CASSFAGSSQETQYF. The rearrangement links TRBV7-9 to TRBJ2-5; D is unresolved. Germline V gene sequence: CDR1 SEHNR, CDR2 FQNEAQ (reference sequence). The CDR3 loop spans 15 amino acids. The germline V and J ends were trimmed by 3 bases and 1 base, with 12 bases remaining between them.

This chain connects TRBV7-2 to TRBJ2-7, with D maybe TRBD2 (6 bases). Deletions cut 5 bases from V and 7 bases from J, with 24 bases between. The CDR3 totals 16 residues. Germline V CDR1 and CDR2: SGHTA, FQGNSA. The CDR3 region is CASSPNAAGGNNEQYF. CDR3 nucleotides: TGTGCCAGCAGCCCCAATGCGGCTGGCGGGAACAATGAGCAGTACTTC. The whole variable domain, remainder taken from reference TRBV7-2 and TRBJ2-7, is GAGVSQSPSNKVTEKGKDVELRCDPISGHTALYWYRQSLGQGLEFLIYFQGNSAPDKSGLPSDRFSAERTGGSVSTLTIQRTQQEDSAVYLCASSPNAAGGNNEQYFGPGTRLTVT.

This clonotype was counted only a few times. The rearrangement uses TRBV9 and TRBJ2-3; no clear D. The germline V gene has CDR1 SGDLS and CDR2 YYNGEE. V gave up 2 bases and J gave up 5 bases, with 3 bases separating them. The CDR3 spans 11 residues. In nucleotides, the CDR3 is TGTGCCAGCAGCGTTATAGATACGCAGTATTTT. Translating gives CASSVIDTQYF.